These 29 T cell receptor beta chains share one sample of origin, sequenced in a study of vaccination and CD4 T cells after COVID-19. TCRdb re-called the PCR reads with MiXCR, one entry per CDR3 protein. The repertoire holds about 21,000 distinct CDR3 sequences, with 50% to 60% as singletons. Source: CD4+ T cells from blood, taken before SARS-CoV-2 vaccination. These receptors came from a human donor who had recovered from COVID-19.

The chain recombines TRBV20-1 with TRBJ1-1; possible D gene TRBD1, 6 bases. The V gene lost 5 bases and the J gene lost 1 base, with 8 bases spanning the gap. Germline V lookup: CDR1 DFQATT, CDR2 SNEGSKA (reference sequence). The CDR3 runs to 12 residues. As DNA, the CDR3 is TGCAGTGCTGTGGGACAGAACACTGAAGCTTTCTTT. Protein product: CSAVGQNTEAFF.

The chain recombines TRBV6-5 with TRBJ2-5, with 7 bases matching TRBD2. The V gene's germline CDR1 is MNHEY and CDR2 SVGAGI. V dropped 2 bases and J dropped 4; count of bases not matched to a gene: 7. The CDR3 covers 15 residues. The CDR3 here is CASSYGGEGRETQYF. The CDR3 DNA is TGTGCCAGCAGTTACGGAGGGGAGGGGAGAGAGACCCAGTACTTC.

The chain combines TRBV5-4 with TRBJ2-3, with 11 bases lining up with TRBD2. Trimming took 3 bases from V and 0 from J; bases not matched to a gene: 3. This CDR3 has 16 residues. Germline V CDR1 and CDR2: SGHNT, YYREEE (reference sequence). For the CDR3, the DNA is TGTGCCAGCAGCTCTGCTAGCGGGAGGAGCACAGATACGCAGTATTTT. This encodes CASSSASGRSTDTQYF.

This chain links TRBV5-1 with TRBJ2-7, with D possibly TRBD2 on 7 matching bases. CDR1 is SGHRS and CDR2 is YFSETQ in the germline V gene. Trimming shortened V by 3 bases and J by 7 bases, and 20 bases separated the two germline ends. This CDR3 spans 15 amino acids. As DNA, the CDR3 is TGCGCCAGCAGCTCGGGAGGTTTTGACGACAGGGAGCAGTACTTC. Its protein product is CASSSGGFDDREQYF.

The V call is TRBV5-6, the J call TRBJ1-1; D is ambiguous. The CDR3 covers 13 residues. CDR1 is SGHDT, CDR2 YYEEEE, per germline. Trimming pared 1 base from V and 2 bases from J, leaving 6 bases between. CDR3 sequence (DNA): TGTGCCAGCAGCTTGTTGGTTAACACTGAAGCTTTCTTT. Its translation is CASSLLVNTEAFF.

The chain couples TRBV7-2 to TRBJ2-3, with 7 nucleotides matching TRBD1. Unmatched junction bases numbered 16, after V lost 7 bases and J lost 6 bases. CDR3 size: 16 residues. CDR1 is SGHTA, CDR2 FQGNSA, per germline. The CDR3 nucleotides are TGTGCCAGCACTAAGGGGCTGCTAGGGGGCGGTGATACGCAGTATTTT. This sequence encodes CASTKGLLGGGDTQYF.

The rearrangement links TRBV20-1 to TRBJ1-5, with TRBD1 as a possible D gene (5 bases). CDR3 length: 14 residues. V was pared by 1 base and J by 6 bases, with 13 bases between. Germline V gives CDR1 DFQATT, CDR2 SNEGSKA (reference sequence). The CDR3 sequence: CSARARVYGQPQHF. The CDR3 DNA reads as TGCAGTGCTAGAGCCAGGGTTTATGGTCAGCCCCAGCATTTT.

This clonotype was observed a few times. The chain links TRBV12-3 or TRBV12-4 to TRBJ2-5; D gene uncertain. V shed 3 bases and J shed 2 bases, with 4 bases lying between them. This CDR3 is 12 amino acids long. The CDR3: CASSFSQETQYF. The CDR3 DNA is TGTGCCAGCAGTTTTAGTCAAGAGACCCAGTACTTC.

The chain uses TRBV7-9 and TRBJ1-2; 7 bases are a match to TRBD1. The V gene's germline CDR1 is SEHNR and CDR2 FQNEAQ (reference sequence). After removal of 7 bases from V and 4 bases from J, the junction contained 9 bases not matched to a gene. This CDR3 region has 14 residues. Written as DNA, the CDR3 is TGTGCCAGCACCTCAACAGGGGCCACCTATGGCTACACCTTC. Encoded protein: CASTSTGATYGYTF. Filled out from reference TRBV7-9 and TRBJ1-2, the complete variable domain reads DTGVSQNPRHKITKRGQNVTFRCDPISEHNRLYWYRQTLGQGPEFLTYFQNEAQLEKSRLLSDRFSAERPKGSFSTLEIQRTEQGDSAMYLCASTSTGATYGYTFGSGTRLTVV.

This clonotype was counted between two and nine times. The chain uses TRBV7-9 and TRBJ2-2; D unresolved. V gave up 3 bases and J gave up 4 bases, with 6 bases separating them. Germline V gene lookup returns CDR1 SEHNR and CDR2 FQNEAQ (reference sequence). This CDR3 comprises 13 residues. The CDR3 bases are TGTGCCAGCAGCTTGACCGGCACCGGGGAGCTGTTTTTT. It encodes CASSLTGTGELFF. The full variable domain, with the rest looked up from reference TRBV7-9 and TRBJ2-2, is DTGVSQNPRHKITKRGQNVTFRCDPISEHNRLYWYRQTLGQGPEFLTYFQNEAQLEKSRLLSDRFSAERPKGSFSTLEIQRTEQGDSAMYLCASSLTGTGELFFGEGSRLTVL.

This chain uses TRBV6-5 with TRBJ2-3, with a possible D match to TRBD2 (6 bases). Trimming pared 2 bases from V and 0 bases from J, leaving 9 bases between. From germline, CDR1 is MNHEY and CDR2 SVGAGI. The CDR3 contains 15 residues. In DNA form, the CDR3 reads TGTGCCAGCAGTTACCAGGCGGGGAGCACAGATACGCAGTATTTT. It is translated as CASSYQAGSTDTQYF.

CDR3 DNA sequence: TGTGCCAGCAGCCCGACAGGGAACCATTTGAACACCGGGGAGCTGTTTTTT. This encodes CASSPTGNHLNTGELFF. The chain links TRBV7-3 to TRBJ2-2; 7 bases are shared with TRBD1. CDR1 SGHTA and CDR2 FQGTGA come from the germline V gene. This CDR3 comprises 17 residues. V shed 5 bases and J 1 base; nucleotides not matched to a gene: 10.

The chain recombines TRBV2 with TRBJ2-1; 9 bases align to TRBD2. CDR3 length: 17 amino acids. The V and J ends lost 6 bases and 5 bases, in that order; junction bases with no gene match: 14. CDR1 SNHLY and CDR2 FYNNEI come from the germline V gene. The DNA for the CDR3 is TGTGCCAGCAGCGAGTGGTTAAGGCTAGCGGGGAACAATGAGCAGTTCTTC. Translation gives CASSEWLRLAGNNEQFF.

The chain combines TRBV6-1 with TRBJ1-5; no firm D call. Trimming shortened V by 7 bases and J by 0 bases, and 13 bases separated the two germline ends. Germline V gives CDR1 MNHNS, CDR2 SASEGT. The CDR3 runs 15 residues. The CDR3 nucleotides are TGTGCCAGCAAATGGGCCGACGATAGCAATCAGCCCCAGCATTTT. Protein: CASKWADDSNQPQHF.

The chain recombines TRBV20-1 with TRBJ2-7; 7 bases fit TRBD1. V was pared by 1 base and J by 1 base, with 1 base of the junction left unmatched. The CDR3 has 13 amino acids. Per the germline V gene, CDR1 is DFQATT and CDR2 is SNEGSKA (reference sequence). CDR3 sequence (DNA): TGCAGTGCTAGAGGACAGGGATCCTACGAGCAGTACTTC. Its protein is CSARGQGSYEQYF.

The V call is TRBV7-2, the J call TRBJ2-3; the D gene is possibly TRBD1 (6 bases). Germline V gene data show CDR1 as SGHTA and CDR2 as FQGNSA. The germline V and J ends were trimmed by 4 bases and 2 bases, with 16 bases remaining between them. CDR3 length equals 16 residues. CDR3 nucleotides: TGTGCCAGCAGCTCATCCTCGGGACAACTCACAGATACGCAGTATTTT. This sequence encodes CASSSSSGQLTDTQYF.

This chain uses TRBV5-4 with TRBJ1-1; D is perhaps TRBD1 (5 bases). Germline assignment: CDR1 SGHNT and CDR2 YYREEE (reference sequence). V lost 5 bases to trimming and J lost 3 bases, with 11 bases between them. This CDR3 is 13 amino acids long. In DNA, the CDR3 is TGTGCCAGCAGGGGGGGAGTAGACACTGAAGCTTTCTTT. Amino acid sequence: CASRGGVDTEAFF.

The J gene is TRBJ2-2, the V gene TRBV5-8; possibly TRBD2 for D (6 bases). V was cut by 6 bases and J by 3 bases, with 12 bases left in between. Germline CDR1 reads SGHTS; CDR2 reads YDEGEE. The CDR3 loop spans 14 amino acids. Here the CDR3 DNA reads TGTGCCAGCACAAGGACTACATACACCGGGGAGCTGTTTTTT. Protein sequence: CASTRTTYTGELFF.

The V call is TRBV27, the J call TRBJ2-5; a possible D gene is TRBD2 (7 bases). Germline V gene lookup returns CDR1 MNHEY and CDR2 SMNVEV (reference sequence). This CDR3 comprises 17 residues. V gave up 8 bases and J gave up 0 bases, with 22 bases separating them. This CDR3 is CASSQNRRGGYQETQYF. DNA of the CDR3: TGTGCCAGCTCCCAAAACCGGAGGGGGGGGTACCAAGAGACCCAGTACTTC.

This clonotype was counted a single time. Germline is not matched at one junction end, which may reflect a read error. The CDR3 DNA reads as TGTGCCAGCAGTTCCCCCGGGCGGGGACAAGGGACCCAGTACTTC. It encodes CASSSPGRGQGTQYF. This chain joins TRBV5-4 and TRBJ2-5; D may match TRBD1 or TRBD2 (6 bases each). The CDR3 totals 15 residues. In germline, CDR1 is SGHNT, CDR2 YYREEE (reference sequence).

This chain links TRBV29-1 with TRBJ1-2, with D uncertain. The ends were cut back, 3 bases at V and 4 bases at J, with 12 bases in the middle. The germline CDR1 and CDR2 sequences are SQVTM and ANQGSEA. CDR3 length: 13 residues. The CDR3 bases are TGCAGCGTTGAGCGGAGCTCCCTCTATGGCTACACCTTC. Amino acid sequence: CSVERSSLYGYTF. Supplemented by reference TRBV29-1 and TRBJ1-2, the full variable domain reads SAVISQKPSRDICQRGTSLTIQCQVDSQVTMMFWYRQQPGQSLTLIATANQGSEATYESGFVIDKFPISRPNLTFSTLTVSNMSPEDSSIYLCSVERSSLYGYTFGSGTRLTVV.

This rearrangement joins TRBV6-1 to TRBJ2-1, with TRBD2 identical over 10 bases. CDR1 and CDR2 (germline): MNHNS, SASEGT. V trimming: 7 bases; J trimming: 8 bases; junction bases outside the gene matches: 11. This CDR3 has 15 residues. DNA of the CDR3: TGTGCCAGCACCGAGGGGGGGCTAGCGGGGGATGAGCAGTTCTTC. Translation gives CASTEGGLAGDEQFF.

This CDR3 reads CATSALGGYEQYF. The CDR3 coding sequence is TGTGCCACCAGTGCTCTGGGGGGATACGAGCAGTACTTC. The V gene is TRBV24-1, the J gene TRBJ2-7; tentatively, D is TRBD2 (6 bases). CDR3 size: 13 residues. CDR1 is KGHDR, CDR2 SFDVKD, per germline. V dropped 5 bases and J dropped 4 bases, with 11 bases sitting between them.

This clonotype was counted between two and nine times. This chain uses TRBV6-1 with TRBJ1-6; tentative D call: TRBD1 (5 bases). The CDR3 contains 15 residues. The V end was cut by 6 bases, the J end by 9 bases, with 18 bases between. Germline V gene sequence: CDR1 MNHNS, CDR2 SASEGT. CDR3 sequence: CASRPRGGVISPLHF. Here the CDR3 DNA reads TGTGCCAGCAGGCCTCGAGGAGGGGTGATTTCACCCCTCCACTTT.

The V call is TRBV6-1, the J call TRBJ2-3; TRBD2 agrees at 8 bases. Trimming at V came to 3 bases and at J to 4 bases, leaving 3 bases not matched to a gene. Germline lookup yields CDR1 MNHNS and CDR2 SASEGT. This CDR3 is 14 amino acids long. CDR3 DNA sequence: TGTGCCAGCAGTGAGCGGGGGGCCCCAGATACGCAGTATTTT. It is translated as CASSERGAPDTQYF.

V is TRBV6-1 and J is TRBJ1-1, with TRBD1 identical over 9 bases. The CDR3 has 12 amino acids. Unmatched junction bases numbered 4, after V lost 8 bases and J lost 6 bases. CDR1 and CDR2 from the germline V gene are MNHNS and SASEGT. CDR3 region: CASRRTGAEAFF. DNA for the CDR3: TGTGCCAGCCGGAGGACAGGGGCTGAAGCTTTCTTT.

The chain combines TRBV15 with TRBJ1-2; D is ambiguous. Germline CDR1 reads LNHNV; CDR2 reads YYDKDF (reference sequence). V lost 0 bases, J lost 1 base, and 0 bases lay in between. The CDR3 is 12 amino acids. The CDR3 sequence: CATSRDNYGYTF. DNA of the CDR3: TGTGCCACCAGCAGAGATAACTATGGCTACACCTTC.

V is TRBV11-2 and J is TRBJ1-2; possibly TRBD1 for D (5 bases). Trimming pared 0 bases from V and 8 bases from J, leaving 22 bases between. Looked up from germline, CDR1 is SGHAT and CDR2 is FQNNGV. This CDR3 has 17 residues. The CDR3 sequence: CASSLDWAGTSLRGYTF. CDR3 sequence (DNA): TGTGCCAGCAGCTTAGACTGGGCAGGGACGTCCTTGAGGGGCTACACCTTC.

The J gene is TRBJ2-7, the V gene TRBV10-1; possibly TRBD2 for D (6 bases). Germline V gene data show CDR1 as WNHNN and CDR2 as SYGVQD (reference sequence). The CDR3 loop spans 14 amino acids. V shed 5 bases and J shed 2 bases, with 13 bases lying between them. CDR3 DNA sequence: TGCGCCAGCAGTATCGGGGGAGCAGCCTACGAGCAGTACTTC. It yields the protein CASSIGGAAYEQYF.